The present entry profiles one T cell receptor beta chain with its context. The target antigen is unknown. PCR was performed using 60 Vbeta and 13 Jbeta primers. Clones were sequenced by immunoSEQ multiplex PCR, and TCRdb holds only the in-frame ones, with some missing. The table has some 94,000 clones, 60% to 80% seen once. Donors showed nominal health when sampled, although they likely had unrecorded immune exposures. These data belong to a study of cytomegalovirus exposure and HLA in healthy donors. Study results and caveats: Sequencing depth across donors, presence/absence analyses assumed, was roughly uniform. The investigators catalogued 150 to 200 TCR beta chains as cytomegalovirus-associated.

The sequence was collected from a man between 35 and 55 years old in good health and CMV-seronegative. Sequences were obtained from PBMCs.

As DNA, the CDR3 is TGTGCCAGCAGTCCCACGGGACAGGGGGTTTACGAGCAGTACTTC. Amino acids: CASSPTGQGVYEQYF. The V call is TRBV4-2, the J call TRBJ2-7, with TRBD1 identical over 11 bases. The germline gives CDR1 LGHNA, CDR2 YNFKEQ. This CDR3 comprises 15 residues. The junction had 8 bases not matched to a gene; V was cut back by 6 bases and J by 4 bases.